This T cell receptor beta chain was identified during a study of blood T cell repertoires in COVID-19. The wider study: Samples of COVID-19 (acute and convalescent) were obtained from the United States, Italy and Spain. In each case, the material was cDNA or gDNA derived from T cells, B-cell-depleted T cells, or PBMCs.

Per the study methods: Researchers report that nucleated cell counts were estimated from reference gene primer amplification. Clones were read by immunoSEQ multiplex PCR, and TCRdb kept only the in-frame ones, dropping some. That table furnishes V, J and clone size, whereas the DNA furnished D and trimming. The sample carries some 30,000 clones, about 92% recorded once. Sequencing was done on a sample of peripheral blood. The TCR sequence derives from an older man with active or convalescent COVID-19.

This chain's CDR3 is CASSPRRGSTGELFF. Here the CDR3 DNA reads TGTGCCAGCAGCCCCCGTAGAGGTAGTACCGGGGAGCTGTTTTTT. V is TRBV4-2 and J is TRBJ2-2; unclear D gene. V was clipped by 4 bases and J by 5 bases, with 14 bases between them. This CDR3 spans 15 amino acids. CDR1 LGHNA and CDR2 YNFKEQ come from the germline V gene.